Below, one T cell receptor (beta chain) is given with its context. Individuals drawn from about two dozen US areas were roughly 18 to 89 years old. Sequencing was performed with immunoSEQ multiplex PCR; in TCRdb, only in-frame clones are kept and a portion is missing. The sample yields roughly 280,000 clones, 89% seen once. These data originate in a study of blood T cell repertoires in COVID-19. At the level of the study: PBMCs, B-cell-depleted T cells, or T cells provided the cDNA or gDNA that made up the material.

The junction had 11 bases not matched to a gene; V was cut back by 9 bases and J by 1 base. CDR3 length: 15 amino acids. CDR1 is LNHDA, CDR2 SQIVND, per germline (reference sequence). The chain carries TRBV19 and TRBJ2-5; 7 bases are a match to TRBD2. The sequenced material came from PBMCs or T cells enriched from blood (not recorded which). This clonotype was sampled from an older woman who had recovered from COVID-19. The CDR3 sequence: CASGSGAISQETQYF. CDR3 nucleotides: TGTGCCAGCGGCAGCGGGGCCATCTCCCAAGAGACCCAGTACTTC.